A selection of T cell receptor beta chains follows, all from one sample in a study of blood T cell repertoires in COVID-19. The protocol was immunoSEQ multiplex PCR, while the TCRdb copy is restricted to in-frame clones and leaves out a portion. This table holds roughly 290,000 clones, roughly 86% found once. The source material was peripheral blood. These receptors were taken from a woman in her twenties or thirties who had recovered from COVID-19. CDR3s include the opening cysteine and the closing phenylalanine or tryptophan. Each record gives: J gene, V gene, D gene, clone size, CDR3 DNA, CDR3 protein. A D gene is named only where the DNA matches it firmly. Clone size is shown for a subset of rows, as once, few, many or a class of expanded clone.

j_call: TRBJ2-7; v_call: TRBV6-2/TRBV6-3; d_call: -; clone_size: -; cdr3_nt: TGTGCCAGCAGTTACTCGAATAGGGGTCCCTACGAGCAGTACTTC; cdr3_aa: CASSYSNRGPYEQYF
j_call: TRBJ2-7; v_call: TRBV12-3/TRBV12-4; d_call: TRBD1; clone_size: -; cdr3_nt: TGTGCCAGCACAGGGGGCGCGGTGGACGAGCAGTACTTC; cdr3_aa: CASTGGAVDEQYF
j_call: TRBJ1-1; v_call: TRBV6-4; d_call: -; clone_size: -; cdr3_nt: TGTGCCAGCAGTAATACAGGGAGCACTGAAGCTTTCTTT; cdr3_aa: CASSNTGSTEAFF
j_call: TRBJ1-1; v_call: TRBV5-1; d_call: -; clone_size: -; cdr3_nt: TGCGCCAGCAGCTTGGAGGCAGGGAGGAGGACTGAAGCTTTCTTT; cdr3_aa: CASSLEAGRRTEAFF
j_call: TRBJ2-2; v_call: TRBV27; d_call: -; clone_size: once; cdr3_nt: TGTGCCAGCAGTTTATTTTCAGGGAACACCGGGGAGCTGTTTTTT; cdr3_aa: CASSLFSGNTGELFF
j_call: TRBJ1-1; v_call: TRBV30; d_call: -; clone_size: few; cdr3_nt: TGTGCCTGGAGTTTGGGGGCGGGTAACACTGAAGCTTTCTTT; cdr3_aa: CAWSLGAGNTEAFF
j_call: TRBJ2-2; v_call: TRBV5-5; d_call: TRBD2; clone_size: -; cdr3_nt: TGTGCCAGCAGGGACGGACTAGCGGGAGCCGGGGAGCTGTTTTTT; cdr3_aa: CASRDGLAGAGELFF
j_call: TRBJ2-1; v_call: TRBV29-1; d_call: TRBD2; clone_size: -; cdr3_nt: TGCAGCGTCCGCGGGGGGGAAACAAGCTCCTACAATGAGCAGTTCTTC; cdr3_aa: CSVRGGETSSYNEQFF
j_call: TRBJ2-3; v_call: TRBV5-1; d_call: -; clone_size: -; cdr3_nt: TGCGCCAGCAGGTATAGAGGGGGAACAGATACGCAGTATTTT; cdr3_aa: CASRYRGGTDTQYF
j_call: TRBJ1-4; v_call: TRBV5-1; d_call: -; clone_size: -; cdr3_nt: TGCGCCAGCAGCTTGACGGGTAATGAAAAACTGTTTTTT; cdr3_aa: CASSLTGNEKLFF
j_call: TRBJ2-3; v_call: TRBV3-1/TRBV3-2; d_call: -; clone_size: -; cdr3_nt: TGTGCCAGCAGCGCCCACCTAGACGACACGCAGTATTTT; cdr3_aa: CASSAHLDDTQYF
j_call: TRBJ2-3; v_call: TRBV7-2; d_call: -; clone_size: -; cdr3_nt: TGTGCCACCGAGCTGGGCCCGGGGAGCGCAGATACGCAGTATTTT; cdr3_aa: CATELGPGSADTQYF
j_call: TRBJ2-7; v_call: TRBV18; d_call: -; clone_size: once; cdr3_nt: TGTGCCAGCTCACACCAGGGAAGGGACGAGCAGTACTTC; cdr3_aa: CASSHQGRDEQYF
j_call: TRBJ2-5; v_call: TRBV5-1; d_call: TRBD2; clone_size: -; cdr3_nt: TGCGCCAGCAGCGCAGGGACTAGCGGGGGGGCCGTAGAGACCCAGTACTTC; cdr3_aa: CASSAGTSGGAVETQYF
j_call: TRBJ2-4; v_call: TRBV6-5; d_call: -; clone_size: -; cdr3_nt: TGTGCCAGCAGTTACTCTAACAGGGTTTACTTC; cdr3_aa: CASSYSNRVYF
j_call: TRBJ1-4; v_call: TRBV5-1; d_call: -; clone_size: -; cdr3_nt: TGCGCCAGCAAAGTGGGCAGGGGTGATGAAAAACTGTTTTTT; cdr3_aa: CASKVGRGDEKLFF
j_call: TRBJ2-7; v_call: TRBV9; d_call: -; clone_size: -; cdr3_nt: TGTGCCAGCAGCCGCGGGGTATTGGGTTACGAGCAGTACTTC; cdr3_aa: CASSRGVLGYEQYF
j_call: TRBJ2-2; v_call: TRBV9; d_call: -; clone_size: -; cdr3_nt: TGTGCCAGCAGCGGCGCAGCGGGGAACACCGGGGAGCTGTTTTTT; cdr3_aa: CASSGAAGNTGELFF
j_call: TRBJ1-2; v_call: TRBV19; d_call: -; clone_size: -; cdr3_nt: TGTGCCAGTACCCTGAATATGGTGCAGGGGATCTATGGCTACACCTTC; cdr3_aa: CASTLNMVQGIYGYTF
j_call: TRBJ1-5; v_call: TRBV2; d_call: TRBD1; clone_size: -; cdr3_nt: TGTGCCAGCAGGGTAGGGACAGCTCAGGGCAATCAGCCCCAGCATTTT; cdr3_aa: CASRVGTAQGNQPQHF
j_call: TRBJ1-1; v_call: TRBV4-1; d_call: TRBD1; clone_size: -; cdr3_nt: TGCGCCAGCAGCCAAGATGGGTCAGGGGGCACTGAAGCTTTCTTT; cdr3_aa: CASSQDGSGGTEAFF
j_call: TRBJ1-1; v_call: TRBV3-1/TRBV3-2; d_call: TRBD1; clone_size: -; cdr3_nt: TGTGCCAGCAGCCCCCGGGACAGGGGGCAAGCAGCTTTCTTT; cdr3_aa: CASSPRDRGQAAFF